This TCR beta chain came from a study of cytomegalovirus exposure and HLA in healthy donors. General study results and limits: In most subjects, TCR beta sequences reportedly gave accurate predictions of HLA-A and HLA-B alleles. A prior analysis recorded that most TCR beta V segments were productive about 87% or about 30% of the time. TCR beta chain V- and J-gene trimming was linked, in a later analysis, to a missense variant in DCLRE1C.

The CDR3 extends over 13 amino acids. The ends were cut back, 5 bases at V and 9 bases at J, with 14 bases in the middle. Looked up from germline, CDR1 is SGHNT and CDR2 is YENEEA. A multiplex PCR was run with 60 Vbeta primers and 13 Jbeta primers. The method was immunoSEQ multiplex PCR; TCRdb's version includes in-frame clones alone and lacks a portion of them. The top ten clones hold over 3.5% of a sample with approximately 110,000 clones, 74% of them seen once. The count of this clone is one. Its antigen is currently unknown. This sequence was found in a woman aged 45-65 years in good health and CMV-seropositive. The source material was PBMCs. The chain employs TRBV11-3 and TRBJ2-1; TRBD2 is a possible D gene (5 bases). The CDR3 here is CASSPWRLGEQFF. The CDR3 DNA is TGTGCCAGCAGCCCCTGGAGGCTCGGTGAGCAGTTCTTC.